This T cell receptor (beta chain) was documented in a study of blood T cell repertoires in COVID-19. Study in general: The samples span acute and convalescent COVID-19 from the United States, Italy and Spain. The analysed material was cDNA or gDNA that came from T cells, B-cell-depleted T cells, or PBMCs.

V was shortened by 3 bases and J by 4 bases, with 16 bases between the two germline ends. Germline-derived CDR1 and CDR2 are SGHRS and YFSETQ. The CDR3 extends over 16 amino acids. Per the original methods: Reference gene primers were amplified, and this amplification served to estimate nucleated cell counts. Some clones are missing from TCRdb's copy, which holds only in-frame ones; the method was immunoSEQ multiplex PCR. The V and J calls and clone size come from that table; D and trimming were worked out from the DNA. The sample carries 440,000 or so clones, 70% to 90% recorded once. Material for sequencing was peripheral blood. The chain is built from TRBV5-1 and TRBJ2-2; the D is unclear. This clonotype was obtained from a woman between 40 and 50 years old with COVID-19, enrolled during active disease. The CDR3: CASSSDEASVTGELFF. The CDR3 DNA follows: TGCGCCAGCAGCTCAGACGAGGCATCAGTCACCGGGGAGCTGTTTTTT. Looking up the rest from reference TRBV5-1 and TRBJ2-2 gives the full variable domain: KAGVTQTPRYLIKTRGQQVTLSCSPISGHRSVSWYQQTPGQGLQFLFEYFSETQRNKGNFPGRFSGRQFSNSRSEMNVSTLELGDSALYLCASSSDEASVTGELFFGEGSRLTVL.